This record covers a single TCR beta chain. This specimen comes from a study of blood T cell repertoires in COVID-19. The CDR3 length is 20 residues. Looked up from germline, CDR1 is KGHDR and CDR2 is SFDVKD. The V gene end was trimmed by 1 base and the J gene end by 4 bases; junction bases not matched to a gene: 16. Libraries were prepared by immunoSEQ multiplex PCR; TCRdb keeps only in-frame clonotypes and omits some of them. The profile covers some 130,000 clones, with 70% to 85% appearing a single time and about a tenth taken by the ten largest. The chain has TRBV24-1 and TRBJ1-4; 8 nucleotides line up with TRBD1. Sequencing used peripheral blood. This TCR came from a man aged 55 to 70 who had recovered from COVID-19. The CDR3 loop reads CATSDFRGLQGAGFNEKLFF. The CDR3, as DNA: TGTGCCACCAGTGATTTTAGGGGTCTCCAGGGGGCGGGTTTTAATGAAAAACTGTTTTTT.